This TCR beta chain was identified in a study of shared clonotypes between healthy human individuals. Study-wide findings and caveats: Clonotypes that were shared across a handful of donors made up about 5.1% of naive CD4 clonotypes. Across subsets, estimated richness was generally greater for naive than for memory populations.

Per germline, CDR1 MNHEY and CDR2 SMNVEV (reference sequence). The CDR3 loop spans 14 amino acids. V was pared by 6 bases and J by 13 bases, with 19 bases between. It was CD45RO-negative cells, positively selected for CCR7, that made up naive CD8 cells, with terminally differentiated effector memory CD45RA+ cells excluded. All donors were healthy HIV-negative adults lacking recent acute infections or vaccinations. A note on this clone: Its antigen is not known.

Assay: immunoSEQ multiplex PCR; the TCRdb copy retains only in-frame clones and omits some. The data contain roughly 2.1 million clones, around 93% of them seen just once; the ten biggest clones take up roughly 1.7%. The J gene is TRBJ1-6, the V gene TRBV27; D may be TRBD1 (5 bases). The specimen sequenced was naive CD8+ T cells from PBMCs. This receptor was obtained from a man younger than 35 in good health. Some clones in this sample may be carry-over from other donors' samples. CDR3 sequence (DNA): TGTGCCAGCAGCACTTGGGGGGAGTACGCGCCCCTCCACTTT. Translating gives CASSTWGEYAPLHF.